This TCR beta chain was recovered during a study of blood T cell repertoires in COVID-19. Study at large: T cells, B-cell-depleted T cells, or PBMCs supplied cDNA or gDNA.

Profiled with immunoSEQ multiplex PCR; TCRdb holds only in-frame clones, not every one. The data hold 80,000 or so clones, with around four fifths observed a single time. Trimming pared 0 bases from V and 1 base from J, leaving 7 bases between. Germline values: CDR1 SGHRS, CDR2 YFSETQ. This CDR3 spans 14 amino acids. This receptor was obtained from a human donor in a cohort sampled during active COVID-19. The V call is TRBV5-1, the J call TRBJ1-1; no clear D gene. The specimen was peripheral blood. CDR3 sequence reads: CASSLEAGNTEAFF. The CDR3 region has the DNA TGCGCCAGCAGCTTGGAGGCAGGGAACACTGAAGCTTTCTTT.